Below are 16 T cell receptor beta chains sequenced from a single sample in a study of T cell responses to AZD1222 COVID-19 vaccine. Generated by immunoSEQ multiplex PCR, the TCRdb table keeps only in-frame clones and is missing some. The data contain 150,000 to 200,000 clones, around 90% of them singletons. The starting material was peripheral blood, obtained on day 0 of AZD1222 vaccination. These receptors originate from an adult in good health.

The chain carries TRBV14 and TRBJ2-1, with D tentatively TRBD1 or TRBD2 (5 bases each). The germline V and J ends were trimmed by 4 bases and 9 bases, with 25 bases remaining between them. In germline, CDR1 is SGHDN, CDR2 FVKESK. The CDR3 has 17 amino acids. The chain's CDR3 is CASSPLRGTSELGEQFF. For the CDR3, the DNA is TGTGCCAGCAGCCCACTCCGAGGGACCTCGGAATTGGGTGAGCAGTTCTTC.

The CDR3 nucleotides read TGTGCCAGCAGTTTTTTAAGACAGGGCTCGTATGAAAAACTGTTTTTT. Translation: CASSFLRQGSYEKLFF. The V and J genes are TRBV28 and TRBJ1-4, with 7 bases identical to TRBD1. The CDR3 runs to 16 residues. Germline-derived CDR1 and CDR2 are MDHEN and SYDVKM. J gave up 6 bases and V 3 bases, and 10 bases lay outside the gene matches.

This clone appeared once. This rearrangement joins TRBV6-4 to TRBJ2-1, with 9 nucleotides matching TRBD2. The CDR3 contains 15 residues. J gave up 3 bases and V 0 bases, and 0 bases lay outside the gene matches. Germline assignment: CDR1 MRHNA and CDR2 SNTAGT. CDR3 DNA: TGTGCCAGCAGTGACTCACTAGCGGGCTACAATGAGCAGTTCTTC. It encodes CASSDSLAGYNEQFF.

The chain employs TRBV7-2 and TRBJ2-3; D unresolved. Trimming left V 5 bases short and J 6 bases short, with 21 bases between. Per germline, CDR1 SGHTA and CDR2 FQGNSA. There are 16 residues in the CDR3. The CDR3 here is CASSIHPGPVGDTQYF. CDR3 sequence (DNA): TGTGCCAGCAGCATCCATCCGGGCCCGGTAGGGGATACGCAGTATTTT.

The CDR3 loop is CASRPGHINYGYTF. The CDR3 nucleotides are TGTGCCAGCAGACCTGGACATATCAACTATGGCTACACCTTC. V usage is TRBV6-4 and J usage is TRBJ1-2, with D maybe TRBD1 (5 bases). CDR1 and CDR2 from the germline V gene are MRHNA and SNTAGT. The CDR3 loop spans 14 amino acids. V gave up 6 bases and J gave up 2 bases, with 13 bases separating them.

The gene calls are TRBV6-5 and TRBJ2-3; D might be TRBD2 (6 bases). Per germline, CDR1 MNHEY and CDR2 SVGAGI. The CDR3 length is 11 residues. CDR3 sequence reads: CWVRGSDTQYF. The CDR3 DNA follows: TGTTGGGTCCGGGGGTCGGATACGCAGTATTTT.

This rearrangement joins TRBV20-1 to TRBJ1-1; D remains ambiguous. Trimming took off 0 bases at V and 5 bases at J, with 4 bases between the two ends. Germline lookup yields CDR1 DFQATT and CDR2 SNEGSKA (reference sequence). The CDR3 extends over 11 amino acids. CDR3 DNA: TGCAGTGCTAGAGAACTAACTGAAGCTTTCTTT. It encodes CSARELTEAFF.

This clone was seen once. This chain connects TRBV7-9 to TRBJ2-1; D is perhaps TRBD1 or TRBD2 (5 bases each). CDR3 length: 13 residues. Germline values: CDR1 SEHNR, CDR2 FQNEAQ (reference sequence). Between the trimmed V and J ends, which lost 3 bases and 9 bases, there was a span of 12 bases. CDR3 nucleotides: TGTGCCAGCAGCTTTGGGGGTCTAGGTGAGCAGTTCTTC. Translated: CASSFGGLGEQFF.

In this sample, this clone turned up once. The rearrangement links TRBV7-9 to TRBJ1-1; D is perhaps TRBD1 (5 bases). Trimming pared 0 bases from V and 0 bases from J, leaving 8 bases between. Germline V gene data show CDR1 as SEHNR and CDR2 as FQNEAQ (reference sequence). The CDR3 length is 15 residues. The CDR3 is CASSLAGALNTEAFF. DNA for the CDR3: TGTGCCAGCAGCTTAGCAGGGGCCCTGAACACTGAAGCTTTCTTT.

The genes are TRBV28 and TRBJ1-2; maybe TRBD1 (5 bases). V lost 10 bases and J lost 0, with 12 bases in between. The CDR3 loop spans 13 amino acids. The germline gives CDR1 MDHEN, CDR2 SYDVKM. The CDR3 spells CATTGTPNYGYTF. DNA of the CDR3: TGTGCCACCACCGGGACTCCTAACTATGGCTACACCTTC.

The CDR3 reads CASSYSDRQPQHF. In nucleotides, the CDR3 is TGTGCCAGCAGTTACTCGGACAGGCAGCCCCAGCATTTT. The chain is built from TRBV6-5 and TRBJ1-5, with 7 bases lining up with TRBD1. This CDR3 has 13 residues. Germline CDR1 MNHEY, CDR2 SVGAGI. V shed 0 bases and J 7 bases; nucleotides not matched to a gene: 0.

V and J are TRBV5-6 and TRBJ2-7; maybe TRBD2 (5 bases). From germline, CDR1 is SGHDT and CDR2 YYEEEE. Trimming stripped 0 bases from V and 7 bases from J, with 14 bases between. This CDR3 region has 14 residues. The CDR3 is CASSLAAARVEQYF. CDR3 sequence (DNA): TGTGCCAGCAGCTTGGCTGCTGCGCGGGTGGAGCAGTACTTC.

The chain carries TRBV15 and TRBJ1-5; D is uncertain. Germline values: CDR1 LNHNV, CDR2 YYDKDF (reference sequence). The CDR3 contains 13 residues. Between the trimmed V and J ends, which lost 4 bases and 0 bases, there was a span of 4 bases. CDR3 amino acids: CATSIHSNQPQHF. CDR3 bases: TGTGCCACCAGCATACATAGCAATCAGCCCCAGCATTTT.

This sequence joins TRBV4-3 and TRBJ2-1; TRBD2 matches at 13 bases. There are 16 residues in the CDR3. The J segment lost 6 bases and the V segment lost 3 bases, leaving 5 bases of the junction unmatched. Germline loops: CDR1 LGHNA, CDR2 YSLEER. CDR3 in amino acids: CASSHLLAGGPNEQFF. In nucleotides, the CDR3 is TGCGCCAGCAGCCACTTACTAGCGGGAGGGCCCAATGAGCAGTTCTTC.

The chain links TRBV24-1 to TRBJ1-1; 11 bases are shared with TRBD1. V was clipped by 7 bases and J by 4 bases; unmatched bases: 4. The length of the CDR3 is 14 residues. Germline CDR1 reads KGHDR; CDR2 reads SFDVKD. The CDR3 protein is CATSMDRGPTEAFF. For the CDR3, the DNA is TGTGCCACCAGCATGGACAGGGGGCCCACTGAAGCTTTCTTT.

The chain couples TRBV5-4 to TRBJ1-2; no clear D. The CDR3 spans 13 residues. Germline V gene lookup returns CDR1 SGHNT and CDR2 YYREEE (reference sequence). V lost 0 bases to trimming and J lost 2 bases, with 5 bases between them. The CDR3 DNA sequence: TGTGCCAGCAGCTTGGAGGTGAACTATGGCTACACCTTC. This gives the protein CASSLEVNYGYTF.